This T cell receptor beta chain was captured in a study of beta chain features in type 1 diabetes. The study's findings and limits: HLA effects on TCRB rearrangement stayed unresolved here.

With respect to this clone: Its specificity is not known.

The CDR3 length is 16 residues. V lost 0 bases and J lost 3; bases outside the gene matches: 7. The germline V gene has CDR1 SGHTA and CDR2 FQGNSA. Sorted CD4+ subsets: naive, central memory, regulatory, stem cell-like memory (CD45RO/CCR7/CD25/CD127/CD95/CD27 panel). The authors reverse transcribed all of the isolated RNA, so sequencing captured expressed TCRB transcripts. Some clones are missing from TCRdb's copy, which holds only in-frame ones; the method was immunoSEQ multiplex PCR. The sample holds around 190,000 clones; about 13% are singletons and the top ten take about 0.58%. The chain combines TRBV7-2 with TRBJ2-7, with 8 bases lining up with TRBD2. The specimen was central memory CD4+ T cells from blood. The TCR sequence derives from a woman in her late teens or twenties in good health. CDR3 region: CASSLAGLAGLYEQYF. In DNA, the CDR3 is TGTGCCAGCAGCTTAGCTGGCCTAGCGGGTCTCTACGAGCAGTACTTC.